The clone carrying this TCR beta chain was seen just once. Antigen unknown. Germline CDR1 MGHDK, CDR2 SYGVNS. The CDR3 is 14 amino acids. The V segment lost 5 bases and the J segment 2 bases; nucleotides outside the gene matches: 6. This record comes from a study of cytomegalovirus exposure and HLA in healthy donors. Study-wide results and limits: Later analysis indicated greater clonal expansion among HLA-associated TCR beta chains than among equally common other chains.

PCR involved 60 Vbeta and 13 Jbeta primers. Assay: immunoSEQ multiplex PCR; the TCRdb copy retains only in-frame clones and omits some. The sample contains 85,000 to 100,000 clones, 64% of which appear only once. The source is a man in his sixties in good health and CMV-seronegative. Sequences were obtained from PBMCs. V gene TRBV25-1 combines with J gene TRBJ2-7; 7 nucleotides line up with TRBD1. The CDR3 spells CASSTWDSAYEQYF. CDR3 coding DNA: TGTGCCAGCAGTACCTGGGACAGCGCCTACGAGCAGTACTTC.